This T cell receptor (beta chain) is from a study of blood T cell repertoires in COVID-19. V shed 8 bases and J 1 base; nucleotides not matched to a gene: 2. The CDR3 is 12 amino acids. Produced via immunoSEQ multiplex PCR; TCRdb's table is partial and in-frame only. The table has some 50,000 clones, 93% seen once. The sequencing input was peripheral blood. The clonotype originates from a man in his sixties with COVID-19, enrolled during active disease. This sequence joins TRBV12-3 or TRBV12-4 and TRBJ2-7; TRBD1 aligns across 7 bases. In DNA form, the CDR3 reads TGTGCCAGCGGGACAGAATCCTACGAGCAGTACTTC. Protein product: CASGTESYEQYF.